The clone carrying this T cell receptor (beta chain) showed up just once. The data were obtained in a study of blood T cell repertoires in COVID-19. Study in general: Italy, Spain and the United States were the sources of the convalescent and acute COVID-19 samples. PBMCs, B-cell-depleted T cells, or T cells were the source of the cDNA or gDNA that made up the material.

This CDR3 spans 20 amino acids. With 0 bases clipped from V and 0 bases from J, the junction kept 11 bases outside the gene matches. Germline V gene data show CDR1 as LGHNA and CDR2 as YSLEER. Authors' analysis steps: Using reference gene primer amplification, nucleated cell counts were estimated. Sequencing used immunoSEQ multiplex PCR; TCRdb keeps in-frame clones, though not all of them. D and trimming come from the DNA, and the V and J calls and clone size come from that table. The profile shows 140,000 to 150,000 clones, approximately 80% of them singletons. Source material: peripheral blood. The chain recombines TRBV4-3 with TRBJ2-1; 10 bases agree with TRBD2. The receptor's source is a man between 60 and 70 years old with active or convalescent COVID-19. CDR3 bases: TGCGCCAGCAGCCAAGATAACCTAGCGGGAGCGATTACCTCCTACAATGAGCAGTTCTTC. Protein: CASSQDNLAGAITSYNEQFF.